The present T cell receptor beta chain was sequenced within a study of blood T cell repertoires in COVID-19. Study overall: There were acute and convalescent COVID-19 samples, and they came from the United States, Italy and Spain.

In its sample, this clone was seen a few times. The authors' processing: Estimation of nucleated cell counts was performed using reference gene primer amplification. Assay used: immunoSEQ multiplex PCR; TCRdb lists only in-frame clones, some missing. The DNA gave D and trimming, while V, J and clone size come from that table. The table shows approximately 260,000 clones, with roughly nine tenths occurring only once. The germline V gene has CDR1 SGHTA and CDR2 FQGTGA. The CDR3 spans 15 residues. V lost 3 bases, J lost 6 bases, and 16 bases lay in between. The TCR originated in a man younger than 35 with active or convalescent COVID-19. The V and J genes are TRBV7-3 and TRBJ2-3; weak D call: TRBD2 (5 bases). The sequenced material came from peripheral blood. In DNA form, the CDR3 reads TGTGCCAGCAGCTTTGGATACGGGGAAATGGATACGCAGTATTTT. Translated: CASSFGYGEMDTQYF.